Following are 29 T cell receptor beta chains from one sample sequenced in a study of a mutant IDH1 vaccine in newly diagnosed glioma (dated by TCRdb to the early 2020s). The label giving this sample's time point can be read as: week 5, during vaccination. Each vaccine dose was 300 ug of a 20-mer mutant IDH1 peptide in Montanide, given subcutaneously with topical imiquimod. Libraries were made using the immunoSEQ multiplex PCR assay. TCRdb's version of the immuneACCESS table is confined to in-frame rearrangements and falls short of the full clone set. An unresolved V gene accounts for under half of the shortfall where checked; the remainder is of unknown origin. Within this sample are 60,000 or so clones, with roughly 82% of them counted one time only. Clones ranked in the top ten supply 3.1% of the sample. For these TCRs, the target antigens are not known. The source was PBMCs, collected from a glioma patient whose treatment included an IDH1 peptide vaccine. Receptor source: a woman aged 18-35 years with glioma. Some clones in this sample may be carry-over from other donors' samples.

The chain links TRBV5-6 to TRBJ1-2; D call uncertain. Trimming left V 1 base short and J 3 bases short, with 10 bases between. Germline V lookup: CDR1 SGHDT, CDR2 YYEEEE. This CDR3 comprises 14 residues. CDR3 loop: CASSLPAGYYGYTF. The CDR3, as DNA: TGTGCCAGCAGCTTGCCCGCAGGATACTATGGCTACACCTTC.

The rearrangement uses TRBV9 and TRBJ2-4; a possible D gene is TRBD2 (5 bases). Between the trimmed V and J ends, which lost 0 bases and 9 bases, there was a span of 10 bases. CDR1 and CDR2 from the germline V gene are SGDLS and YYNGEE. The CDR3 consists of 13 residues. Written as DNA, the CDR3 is TGTGCCAGCAGCGTAGGAGGGTCGGGCATTCAGTACTTC. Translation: CASSVGGSGIQYF.

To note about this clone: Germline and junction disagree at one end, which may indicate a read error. The CDR3: CSVKEDKSYEQYF. The CDR3 nucleotides are TGCAGCGTTAAAGAGGATAAATCCTACGAGCAGTACTTC. This chain links TRBV29-1 with TRBJ2-5, with unresolved D. The DNA end is a closer match to TRBJ2-7, so the J assignment may be wrong. The CDR3 spans 13 residues. The germline V gene encodes CDR1 SQVTM and CDR2 ANQGSEA.

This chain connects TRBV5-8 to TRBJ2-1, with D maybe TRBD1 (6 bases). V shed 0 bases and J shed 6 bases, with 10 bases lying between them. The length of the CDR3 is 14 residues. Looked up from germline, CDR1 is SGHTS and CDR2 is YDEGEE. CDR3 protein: CASSLVGGFNEQFF. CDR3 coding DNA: TGTGCCAGCAGCTTGGTAGGGGGATTCAATGAGCAGTTCTTC.

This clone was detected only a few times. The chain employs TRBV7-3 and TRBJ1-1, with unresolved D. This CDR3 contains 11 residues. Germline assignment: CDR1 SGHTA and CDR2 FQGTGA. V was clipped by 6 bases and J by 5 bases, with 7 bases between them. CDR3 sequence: CASRSGTEAFF. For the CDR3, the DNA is TGTGCCAGCAGGTCGGGTACTGAAGCTTTCTTT.

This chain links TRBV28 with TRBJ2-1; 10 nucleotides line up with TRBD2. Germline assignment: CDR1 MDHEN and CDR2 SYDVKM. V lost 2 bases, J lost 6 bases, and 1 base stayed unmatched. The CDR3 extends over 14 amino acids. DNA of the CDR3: TGTGCCAGCAGTTTAAAGCGGGAGGGCAATGAGCAGTTCTTC. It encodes CASSLKREGNEQFF.

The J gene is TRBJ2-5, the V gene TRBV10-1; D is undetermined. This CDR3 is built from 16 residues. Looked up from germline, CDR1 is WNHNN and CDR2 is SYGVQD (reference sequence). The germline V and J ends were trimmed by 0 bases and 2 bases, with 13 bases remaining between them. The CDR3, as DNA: TGCGCCAGCAGTGAGTCTCAGGTAGCCCAACAAGAGACCCAGTACTTC. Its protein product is CASSESQVAQQETQYF.

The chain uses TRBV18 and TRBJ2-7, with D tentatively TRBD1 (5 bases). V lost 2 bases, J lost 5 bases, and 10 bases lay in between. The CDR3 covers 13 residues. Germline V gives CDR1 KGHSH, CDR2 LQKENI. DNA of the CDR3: TGTGCCAGCTCACCATGGGGCAGGGACGAGCAGTACTTC. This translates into CASSPWGRDEQYF.

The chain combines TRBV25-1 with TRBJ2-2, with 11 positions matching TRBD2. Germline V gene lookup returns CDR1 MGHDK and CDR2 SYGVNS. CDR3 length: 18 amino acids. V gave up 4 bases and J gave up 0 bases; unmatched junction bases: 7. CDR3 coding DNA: TGTGCCAGCAGTGGAATAGCGGGAGGGGGATCGAACACCGGGGAGCTGTTTTTT. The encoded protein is CASSGIAGGGSNTGELFF.

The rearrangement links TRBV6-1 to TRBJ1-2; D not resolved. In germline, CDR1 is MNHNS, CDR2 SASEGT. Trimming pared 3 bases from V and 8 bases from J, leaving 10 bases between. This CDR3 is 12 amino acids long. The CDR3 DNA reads TGTGCCAGCAGTGATACGGTAGGAGGCTACACCTTC. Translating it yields CASSDTVGGYTF.

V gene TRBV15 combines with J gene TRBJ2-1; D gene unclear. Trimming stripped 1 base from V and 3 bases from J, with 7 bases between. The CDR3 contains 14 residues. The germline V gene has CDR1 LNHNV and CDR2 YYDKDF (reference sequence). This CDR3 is CATSRVRVYNEQFF. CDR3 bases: TGTGCCACCAGCAGAGTTAGGGTCTACAATGAGCAGTTCTTC. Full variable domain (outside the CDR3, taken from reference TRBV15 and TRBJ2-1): DAMVIQNPRYQVTQFGKPVTLSCSQTLNHNVMYWYQQKSSQAPKLLFHYYDKDFNNEADTPDNFQSRRPNTSFCFLDIRSPGLGDTAMYLCATSRVRVYNEQFFGPGTRLTVL.

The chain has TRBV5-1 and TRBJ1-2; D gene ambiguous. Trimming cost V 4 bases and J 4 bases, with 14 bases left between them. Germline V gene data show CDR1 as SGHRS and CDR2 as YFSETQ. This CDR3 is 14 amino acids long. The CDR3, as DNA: TGCGCCAGCAGCCCGGCTCTCTACGGCTATGGCTACACCTTC. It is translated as CASSPALYGYGYTF.

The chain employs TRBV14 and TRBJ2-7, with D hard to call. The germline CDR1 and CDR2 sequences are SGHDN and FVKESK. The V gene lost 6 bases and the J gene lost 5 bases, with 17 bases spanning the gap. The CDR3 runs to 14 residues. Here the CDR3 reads CASSLFGGLDEQYF. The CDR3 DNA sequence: TGTGCCAGCAGTCTCTTCGGTGGCCTGGACGAGCAGTACTTC. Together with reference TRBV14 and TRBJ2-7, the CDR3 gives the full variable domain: EAGVTQFPSHSVIEKGQTVTLRCDPISGHDNLYWYRRVMGKEIKFLLHFVKESKQDESGMPNNRFLAERTGGTYSTLKVQPAELEDSGVYFCASSLFGGLDEQYFGPGTRLTVT.

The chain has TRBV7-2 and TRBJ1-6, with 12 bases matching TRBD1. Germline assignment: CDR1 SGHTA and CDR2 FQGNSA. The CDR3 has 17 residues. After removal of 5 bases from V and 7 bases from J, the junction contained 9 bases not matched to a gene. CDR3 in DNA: TGTGCCAGCAGCCCTAGGGACAGGGGGCTGGGCAATTCACCCCTCCACTTT. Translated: CASSPRDRGLGNSPLHF.

For the CDR3, the DNA is TGTGCCAGCAGTCTACGGGGGGGGACAGGTTTCTCCTCTGGGGCCAACGTCCTGACTTTC. Translation: CASSLRGGTGFSSGANVLTF. This chain uses TRBV9 with TRBJ2-6; D tentatively reads TRBD1 or TRBD2 (8 bases each). CDR1 is SGDLS, CDR2 YYNGEE, per germline. The V and J ends lost 5 bases and 0 bases respectively, with 24 bases between them. The CDR3 sequence is 20 residues long.

The chain's CDR3 is CASKLDSYEQYF. In nucleotides, the CDR3 is TGTGCCAGCAAGTTGGACTCCTACGAGCAGTACTTC. The J gene is TRBJ2-7, the V gene TRBV7-2; D is ambiguous. Germline values: CDR1 SGHTA, CDR2 FQGNSA. The CDR3 spans 12 residues. V was trimmed by 7 bases and J by 0 bases, leaving 7 bases between them.

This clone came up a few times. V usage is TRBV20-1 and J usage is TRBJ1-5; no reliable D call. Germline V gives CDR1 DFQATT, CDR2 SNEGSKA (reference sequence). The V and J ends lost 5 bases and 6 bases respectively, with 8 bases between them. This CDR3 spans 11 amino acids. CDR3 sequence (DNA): TGCAGTGCTTCGGACGGTCAGCCCCAGCATTTT. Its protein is CSASDGQPQHF.

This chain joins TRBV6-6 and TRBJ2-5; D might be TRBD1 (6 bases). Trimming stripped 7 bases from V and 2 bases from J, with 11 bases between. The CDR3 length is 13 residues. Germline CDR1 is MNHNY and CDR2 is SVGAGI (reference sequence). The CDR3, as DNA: TGTGCCAGCACCCTACAGGGACAAGAGACCCAGTACTTC. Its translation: CASTLQGQETQYF.

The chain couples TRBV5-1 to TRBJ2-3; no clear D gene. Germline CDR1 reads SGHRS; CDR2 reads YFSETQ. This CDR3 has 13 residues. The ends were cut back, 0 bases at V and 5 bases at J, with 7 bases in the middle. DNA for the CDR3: TGCGCCAGCAGCTTGGCCTACCTAGATACGCAGTATTTT. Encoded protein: CASSLAYLDTQYF.

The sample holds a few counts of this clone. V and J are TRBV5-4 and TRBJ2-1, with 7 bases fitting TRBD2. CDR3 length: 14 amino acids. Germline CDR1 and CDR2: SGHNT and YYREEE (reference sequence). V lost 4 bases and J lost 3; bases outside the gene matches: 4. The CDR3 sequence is CASSPSGIYNEQFF. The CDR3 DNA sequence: TGTGCCAGCAGCCCCAGCGGGATCTACAATGAGCAGTTCTTC.

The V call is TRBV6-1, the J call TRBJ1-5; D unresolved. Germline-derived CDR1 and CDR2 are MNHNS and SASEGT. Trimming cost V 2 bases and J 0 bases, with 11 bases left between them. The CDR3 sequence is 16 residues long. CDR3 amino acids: CASSELVGNSNQPQHF. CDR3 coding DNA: TGTGCCAGCAGTGAACTGGTAGGCAATAGCAATCAGCCCCAGCATTTT.

CDR3 coding DNA: TGCAGCACTGAGGGGGCGCAAAGTGGCTACACCTTC. Amino acid sequence: CSTEGAQSGYTF. This sequence joins TRBV29-1 and TRBJ1-2; 7 bases agree with TRBD1. This CDR3 is built from 12 residues. The trim removed 8 bases at V and 7 bases at J, leaving 10 bases unmatched. Per the germline V gene, CDR1 is SQVTM and CDR2 is ANQGSEA.

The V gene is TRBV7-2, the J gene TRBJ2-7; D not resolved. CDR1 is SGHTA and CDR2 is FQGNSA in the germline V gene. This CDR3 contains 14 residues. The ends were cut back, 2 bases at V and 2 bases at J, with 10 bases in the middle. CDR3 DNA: TGTGCCAGCAGCTTATATGACAATGCCTACGAGCAGTACTTC. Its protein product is CASSLYDNAYEQYF. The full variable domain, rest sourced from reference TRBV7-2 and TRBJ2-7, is GAGVSQSPSNKVTEKGKDVELRCDPISGHTALYWYRQSLGQGLEFLIYFQGNSAPDKSGLPSDRFSAERTGGSVSTLTIQRTQQEDSAVYLCASSLYDNAYEQYFGPGTRLTVT.

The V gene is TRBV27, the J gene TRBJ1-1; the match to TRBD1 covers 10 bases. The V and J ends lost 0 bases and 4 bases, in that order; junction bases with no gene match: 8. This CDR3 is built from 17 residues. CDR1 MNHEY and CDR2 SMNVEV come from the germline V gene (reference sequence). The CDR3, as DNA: TGTGCCAGCAGTTTATCCGGGACAGGGGCGGGTGGCACTGAAGCTTTCTTT. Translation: CASSLSGTGAGGTEAFF.

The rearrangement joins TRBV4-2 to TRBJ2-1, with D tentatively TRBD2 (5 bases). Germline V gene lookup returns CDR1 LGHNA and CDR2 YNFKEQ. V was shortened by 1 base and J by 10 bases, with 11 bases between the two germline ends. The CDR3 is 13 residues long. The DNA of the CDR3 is TGTGCCAGCAGCCAAGTTCAGCGGACCGAGCAGTTCTTC. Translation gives CASSQVQRTEQFF.

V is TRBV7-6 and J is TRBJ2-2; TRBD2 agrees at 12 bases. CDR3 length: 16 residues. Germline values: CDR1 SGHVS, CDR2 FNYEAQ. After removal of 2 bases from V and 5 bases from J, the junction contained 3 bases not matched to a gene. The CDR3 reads CASSLQTSGGTGELFF. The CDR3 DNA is TGTGCCAGCAGCTTACAAACTAGCGGGGGGACCGGGGAGCTGTTTTTT.

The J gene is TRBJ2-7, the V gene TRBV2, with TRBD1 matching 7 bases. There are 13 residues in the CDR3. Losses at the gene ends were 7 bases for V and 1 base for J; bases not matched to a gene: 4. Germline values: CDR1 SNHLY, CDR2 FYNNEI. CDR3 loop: CASKRQGSYEQYF. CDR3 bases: TGTGCCAGCAAACGACAGGGTTCCTACGAGCAGTACTTC.

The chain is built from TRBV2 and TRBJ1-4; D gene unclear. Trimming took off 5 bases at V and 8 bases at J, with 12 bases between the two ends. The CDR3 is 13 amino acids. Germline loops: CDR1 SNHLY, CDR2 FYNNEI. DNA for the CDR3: TGTGCCAGCAGTCTCCCGACACCAGAAAAACTGTTTTTT. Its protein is CASSLPTPEKLFF.

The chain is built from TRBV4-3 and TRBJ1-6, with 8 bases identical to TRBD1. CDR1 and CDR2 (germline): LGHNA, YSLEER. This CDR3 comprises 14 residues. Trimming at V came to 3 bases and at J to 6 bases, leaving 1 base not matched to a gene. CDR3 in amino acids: CASSHGQGNSPLHF. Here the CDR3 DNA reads TGCGCCAGCAGCCATGGACAGGGTAATTCACCCCTCCACTTT.